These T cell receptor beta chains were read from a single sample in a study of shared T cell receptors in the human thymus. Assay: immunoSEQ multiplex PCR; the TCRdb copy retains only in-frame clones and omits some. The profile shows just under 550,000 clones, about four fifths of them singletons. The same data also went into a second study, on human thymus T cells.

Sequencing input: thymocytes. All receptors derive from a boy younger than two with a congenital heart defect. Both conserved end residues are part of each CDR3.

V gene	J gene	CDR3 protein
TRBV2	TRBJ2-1	CASRVAGGLQNEQFF
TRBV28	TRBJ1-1	CASSSPTLTGLNTEAFF
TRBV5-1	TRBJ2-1	CASSLRGLAGADLTYNEQFF
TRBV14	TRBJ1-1	CATSRGTNTEAFF
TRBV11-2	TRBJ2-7	CASSAPSATAYEQYF
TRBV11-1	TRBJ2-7	CASSLGWSHSYEQYF
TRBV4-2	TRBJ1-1	CASTASDRLRGIMNTEAFF
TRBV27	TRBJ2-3	CASSLLPSVGGDTQYF
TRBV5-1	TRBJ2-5	CASSLNRSGKETQYF
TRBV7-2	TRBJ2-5	CASSPRLAGLEETQYF
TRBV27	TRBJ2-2	CASSSGQDNRELFF
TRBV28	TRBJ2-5	CASSEDRDREQETQYF
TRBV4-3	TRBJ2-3	CASSQRTSFPDTQYF
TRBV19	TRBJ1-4	CASSSRQGALIAATNEKLFF
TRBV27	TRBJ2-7	CASSEGSSSYEQYF
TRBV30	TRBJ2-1	CAWSVKGDEQFF
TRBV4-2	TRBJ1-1	CASSQDARMNTEAFF
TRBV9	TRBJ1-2	CASSSEEGETGGSYGYTF
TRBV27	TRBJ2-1	CASSSNRGGEQFF
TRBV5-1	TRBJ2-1	CASSLRTGDNGQFF
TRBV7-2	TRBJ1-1	CASSQMTGGGTLAEAFF
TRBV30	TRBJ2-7	CAWRGGAKGQPEAEQYF
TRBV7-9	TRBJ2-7	CASSLGGASYEQYF
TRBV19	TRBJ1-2	CASSTPSTGGYTF
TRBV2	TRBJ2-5	CASNPGTGDETQYF
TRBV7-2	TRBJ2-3	CASSLSPLPIGTRTQYF
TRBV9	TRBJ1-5	CASSSGDRAEPQHF
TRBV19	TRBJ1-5	CASSIQWTNNQPQHF
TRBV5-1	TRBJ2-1	CASSLVRVGEQFF
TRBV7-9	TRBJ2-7	CASSYDRLSYEQYF
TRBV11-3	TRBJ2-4	CASSDNVDGKNIQYF
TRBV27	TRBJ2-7	CASSLGLAESSYEQYF
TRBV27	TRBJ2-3	CASASRLGQYF
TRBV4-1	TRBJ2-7	CASSLERYPNEQYF
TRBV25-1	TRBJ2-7	CASSTGTGSEEQYF
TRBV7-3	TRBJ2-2	CASSPGDRAGEELFF
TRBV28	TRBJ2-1	CASSFRGGEQFF
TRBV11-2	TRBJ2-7	CASSLVGTSGRGSYEQYF
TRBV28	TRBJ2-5	CASSPPRDRGGETQYF
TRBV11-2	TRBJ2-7	CASSLAGDRGNDEQYF
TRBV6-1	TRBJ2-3	CASSDPPGGEGTDTQYF
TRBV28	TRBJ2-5	CASSLNSRDQETQYF
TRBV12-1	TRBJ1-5	CASSFARRENDNQPQHF
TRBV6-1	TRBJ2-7	CASSEEEEAGGPYEQYF
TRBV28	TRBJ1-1	CASSFNWDRGLLNTEAFF
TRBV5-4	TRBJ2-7	CASSPASGTYEQYF
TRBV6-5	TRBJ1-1	CASSYSHRGLPEAFF
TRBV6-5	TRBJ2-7	CASSPDYSYEQYF
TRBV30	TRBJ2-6	CAWGGDRGLGGANVLTF
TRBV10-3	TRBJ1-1	CAISRQGQSNTEAFF
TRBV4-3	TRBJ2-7	CASSQDGGQGTYEQYF
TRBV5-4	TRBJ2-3	CASSLRGTGGDTQYF